The clone carrying this T cell receptor (beta chain) was seen a few times. Its matching antigen is unknown. The germline V gene encodes CDR1 MDHEN and CDR2 SYDVKM. The CDR3 contains 15 residues. Trimming removed 5 bases from V and 6 bases from J; junction bases left unmatched: 8. Each CDR3 protein is one row after TCRdb ran MiXCR on the 5' RACE reads. The sample records approximately 1.8 million distinct CDR3 sequences, about 32% being singletons. The sample belongs to a study of identical twins. Findings and caveats of the study: Invariant T cells like MAIT and iNKT could partly confound the zero-insertion analyses. Models predicted less out-of-frame TCR alpha sharing in monozygotic twins than was found. Insertions were reduced in abundant cord blood beta clonotypes but not in memory repertoires.

Sequences were obtained from cord blood. The source is a newborn girl in good health. The chain uses TRBV28 and TRBJ1-5, with 9 bases fitting TRBD1. CDR3: CASSTGQGRIQPQHF. DNA of the CDR3: TGTGCCAGCAGTACCGGACAGGGGCGAATTCAGCCCCAGCATTTT.